Below are 21 T cell receptor beta chains sequenced from a single sample in a study of shared clonotypes between healthy human individuals. Positively selected for CCR7, the CD45RO-negative cells used as naive CD8 cells excluded terminally differentiated effector memory CD45RA+ cells. Using immunoSEQ multiplex PCR, the repertoire was profiled, and TCRdb retains in-frame clones only, with some absent. The top ten clones hold approximately 0.33% of a sample with some 580,000 clones, roughly 98% of them seen once. Source material: naive CD8+ T cells sorted from blood. The source of these receptors is a young man in good health.

Details on this clone: The junction does not match germline at one end; this may be a read error. The genes are TRBV7-7 and TRBJ2-1; D call uncertain. The CDR3 extends over 14 amino acids. Germline CDR1 is SSHAT and CDR2 is FNYEAQ (reference sequence). The DNA for the CDR3 is TGTGCTAGCAGCTTAGAACCAGGCAGTCTTGAGCAGTTCTTC. This codes for CASSLEPGSLEQFF.

The V call is TRBV6-6, the J call TRBJ1-4; TRBD1 matches 7 bases. The CDR3 length is 16 residues. J was trimmed by 7 bases and V by 0 bases; bases with no gene match: 8. The germline V gene has CDR1 MNHNY and CDR2 SVGAGI (reference sequence). Here the CDR3 reads CASSYSGQGVVEKLFF. CDR3 nucleotides: TGTGCCAGCAGTTACTCGGGGCAGGGGGTAGTTGAAAAACTGTTTTTT.

This clone was observed a single time. The rearrangement joins TRBV5-4 to TRBJ2-2, with TRBD1 identical over 11 bases. CDR1 and CDR2 (germline): SGHNT, YYREEE (reference sequence). This CDR3 is 16 amino acids long. The J segment lost 6 bases and the V segment lost 4 bases, leaving 8 bases of the junction unmatched. This CDR3 reads CASSVTGQGVPGELFF. CDR3 in DNA: TGTGCCAGCAGCGTGACGGGACAGGGGGTCCCCGGGGAGCTGTTTTTT.

The chain joins TRBV5-4 to TRBJ2-7, with 9 bases identical to TRBD2. V trimming: 0 bases; J trimming: 2 bases; junction bases outside the gene matches: 3. Per germline, CDR1 SGHNT and CDR2 YYREEE (reference sequence). The CDR3 runs 15 residues. This CDR3 is CASSLASSGTYEQYF. As DNA, the CDR3 is TGTGCCAGCAGCTTGGCGTCTAGCGGGACCTACGAGCAGTACTTC.

The V gene is TRBV18, the J gene TRBJ2-3; 7 bases are shared with TRBD1. J gave up 2 bases and V 0 bases, and 5 bases lay outside the gene matches. Per germline, CDR1 KGHSH and CDR2 LQKENI. The CDR3 runs to 16 residues. DNA of the CDR3: TGTGCCAGCTCACCACCGGACAGGTGGGACACAGATACGCAGTATTTT. This gives the protein CASSPPDRWDTDTQYF.

CDR3 sequence reads: CATPRDRENTGELFF. The CDR3 DNA reads as TGTGCCACCCCACGGGACAGGGAGAACACCGGGGAGCTGTTTTTT. V is TRBV21-1 and J is TRBJ2-2; the table assigns TRBD1, which was not confirmed against the DNA. TRBV21-1 corresponds to a pseudogene. The CDR3 covers 15 residues.

The count of this clone is one. This chain links TRBV19 with TRBJ2-1; 7 nucleotides match TRBD2. V lost 5 bases and J lost 2; bases outside the gene matches: 9. This CDR3 spans 16 amino acids. In germline, CDR1 is LNHDA, CDR2 SQIVND (reference sequence). CDR3 residues: CASSPLTGGPYNEQFF. The CDR3 coding sequence is TGTGCCAGTAGTCCCCTGACGGGAGGCCCCTACAATGAGCAGTTCTTC.

The chain has TRBV11-2 and TRBJ2-7; D gene uncertain. V lost 1 base and J lost 7, with 11 bases in between. The CDR3 is made up of 13 amino acids. In germline, CDR1 is SGHAT, CDR2 FQNNGV. The CDR3 sequence: CASSLGEGWEQYF. The CDR3 DNA is TGTGCCAGCAGCTTAGGGGAAGGGTGGGAGCAGTACTTC.

The J gene is TRBJ2-3, the V gene TRBV7-9, with 10 positions matching TRBD2. With 2 bases clipped from V and 5 bases from J, the junction kept 7 bases outside the gene matches. Looked up from germline, CDR1 is SEHNR and CDR2 is FQNEAQ (reference sequence). The CDR3 totals 16 residues. The CDR3 is CASSLLAGVYGDTQYF. The CDR3 DNA sequence: TGTGCCAGCAGCTTACTAGCGGGAGTCTATGGAGATACGCAGTATTTT.

In DNA form, the CDR3 reads TGTGCCAGCAGTCTTCGCCGACTAGCGGGAGGTCTCACAGATACGCAGTATTTT. Protein: CASSLRRLAGGLTDTQYF. This chain uses TRBV28 with TRBJ2-3; 13 bases map to TRBD2. This CDR3 region has 18 residues. With V trimmed by 5 bases and J by 2 bases, 10 bases remained unmatched. The V gene's germline CDR1 is MDHEN and CDR2 SYDVKM. Drawing the rest from reference TRBV28 and TRBJ2-3, the complete variable domain is DVKVTQSSRYLVKRTGEKVFLECVQDMDHENMFWYRQDPGLGLRLIYFSYDVKMKEKGDIPEGYSVSREKKERFSLILESASTNQTSMYLCASSLRRLAGGLTDTQYFGPGTRLTVL.

V is TRBV19 and J is TRBJ2-1, with 7 nucleotides matching TRBD1. Germline CDR1 and CDR2: LNHDA and SQIVND (reference sequence). The CDR3 totals 16 residues. J was trimmed by 3 bases and V by 6 bases; bases with no gene match: 11. The CDR3 protein is CASSPAWGQSYNEQFF. The CDR3 DNA is TGTGCCAGTAGCCCAGCCTGGGGACAGAGCTACAATGAGCAGTTCTTC.

This chain uses TRBV7-9 with TRBJ2-1; D is unresolved. The V gene's germline CDR1 is SEHNR and CDR2 FQNEAQ (reference sequence). With 4 bases removed from V and 8 bases from J, the gap between germline ends came to 9 bases. This CDR3 has 12 amino acids. The CDR3 region is CASSSQLDEQFF. CDR3 DNA: TGTGCCAGCAGCTCCCAGCTTGATGAGCAGTTCTTC. Supplemented by reference TRBV7-9 and TRBJ2-1, the full variable domain reads DTGVSQNPRHKITKRGQNVTFRCDPISEHNRLYWYRQTLGQGPEFLTYFQNEAQLEKSRLLSDRFSAERPKGSFSTLEIQRTEQGDSAMYLCASSSQLDEQFFGPGTRLTVL.

This chain uses TRBV2 with TRBJ1-2; 7 bases map to TRBD1. V gave up 3 bases and J gave up 5 bases; unmatched junction bases: 3. This CDR3 is 13 amino acids long. Per the germline V gene, CDR1 is SNHLY and CDR2 is FYNNEI. CDR3 residues: CASSEGQNYGYTF. The CDR3 DNA is TGTGCCAGCAGTGAGGGACAGAATTATGGCTACACCTTC.

Note on this clone: This sample includes further DNA sequences coding for the same CDR3. The genes are TRBV27 and TRBJ2-7; 10 bases match TRBD1. This CDR3 spans 14 amino acids. Germline V gives CDR1 MNHEY, CDR2 SMNVEV (reference sequence). Trimming removed 5 bases from V and 3 bases from J; junction bases left unmatched: 4. CDR3 amino acids: CASSPRDRGYEQYF. CDR3 sequence (DNA): TGTGCCAGCAGTCCCCGGGACAGGGGCTACGAGCAGTACTTC.

The chain carries TRBV10-3 and TRBJ2-6; 12 bases line up with TRBD2. Germline CDR1 and CDR2: ENHRY and SYGVKD. V dropped 8 bases and J dropped 3; count of bases not matched to a gene: 5. There are 16 residues in the CDR3. The CDR3 DNA is TGTGCCATCCCTCGACTAGCGGGAGATGGGGCCAACGTCCTGACTTTC. Its protein is CAIPRLAGDGANVLTF.

This rearrangement joins TRBV25-1 to TRBJ2-5, with D hard to call. With 2 bases removed from V and 9 bases from J, the gap between germline ends came to 7 bases. The CDR3 has 11 residues. Germline assignment: CDR1 MGHDK and CDR2 SYGVNS. The CDR3 reads CASSERSAQYF. DNA of the CDR3: TGTGCCAGCAGTGAACGGTCGGCCCAGTACTTC.

The chain is built from TRBV27 and TRBJ2-7; D might be TRBD1 (6 bases). V was clipped by 6 bases and J by 4 bases, with 22 bases between them. The CDR3 covers 16 residues. Germline assignment: CDR1 MNHEY and CDR2 SMNVEV (reference sequence). CDR3 DNA sequence: TGTGCCAGCAGCTTAACAAGCGGACAGAGAGCATACGAGCAGTACTTC. Protein product: CASSLTSGQRAYEQYF.

The rearrangement joins TRBV7-9 to TRBJ2-1, with unresolved D. Germline V gene lookup returns CDR1 SEHNR and CDR2 FQNEAQ (reference sequence). V lost 1 base, J lost 4 bases, and 20 bases lay in between. The CDR3 runs 18 residues. CDR3 in DNA: TGTGCCAGCAGCTTAGGGTCGGCTAACCCCACGTTTTACAATGAGCAGTTCTTC. It translates to CASSLGSANPTFYNEQFF.

V and J are TRBV7-3 and TRBJ2-1; TRBD1 agrees at 9 bases. V shed 5 bases and J 8 bases; nucleotides not matched to a gene: 10. This CDR3 region has 15 residues. CDR1 is SGHTA and CDR2 is FQGTGA in the germline V gene. The CDR3 loop is CASSPGTGLGHEQFF. DNA for the CDR3: TGTGCCAGCAGCCCCGGGACAGGGCTTGGTCATGAGCAGTTCTTC. Full variable domain (outside the CDR3, taken from reference TRBV7-3 and TRBJ2-1): GAGVSQTPSNKVTEKGKYVELRCDPISGHTALYWYRQSLGQGPEFLIYFQGTGAADDSGLPNDRFFAVRPEGSVSTLKIQRTERGDSAVYLCASSPGTGLGHEQFFGPGTRLTVL.

CDR3 sequence: CASSQGPSGQYEQYF. CDR3 DNA sequence: TGCGCCAGCAGCCAAGGGCCTAGCGGCCAGTACGAGCAGTACTTC. This rearrangement joins TRBV4-3 to TRBJ2-7, with 7 bases identical to TRBD2. The germline CDR1 and CDR2 sequences are LGHNA and YSLEER. Trimming at V came to 1 base and at J to 4 bases, leaving 7 bases not matched to a gene. The CDR3 loop spans 15 amino acids.

This clone showed up just once. V usage is TRBV14 and J usage is TRBJ2-7; the match to TRBD2 covers 8 bases. Germline V gene sequence: CDR1 SGHDN, CDR2 FVKESK. CDR3 size: 17 residues. V was pared by 1 base and J by 4 bases, with 12 bases of the junction left unmatched. The CDR3 nucleotides read TGTGCCAGCAGCCAAGTGTTTCGAGCGGGAGCTAGGTACGAGCAGTACTTC. Its translation is CASSQVFRAGARYEQYF.